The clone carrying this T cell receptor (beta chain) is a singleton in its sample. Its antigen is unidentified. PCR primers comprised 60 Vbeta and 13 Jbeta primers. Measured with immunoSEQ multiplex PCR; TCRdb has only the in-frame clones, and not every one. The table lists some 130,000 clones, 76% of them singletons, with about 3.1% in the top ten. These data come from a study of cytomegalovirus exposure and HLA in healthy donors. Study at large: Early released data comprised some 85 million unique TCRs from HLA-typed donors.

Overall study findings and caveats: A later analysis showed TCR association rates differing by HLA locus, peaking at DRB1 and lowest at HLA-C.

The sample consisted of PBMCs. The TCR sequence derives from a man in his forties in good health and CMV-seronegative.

The CDR3 region has the DNA TGCGCCAGCAGCTTGGCCTCAATGTCCGGGAGTAATAAAAACATTCAGTACTTC. Protein product: CASSLASMSGSNKNIQYF. The chain employs TRBV5-1 and TRBJ2-4, with a weak D call TRBD2 (6 bases). The CDR3 contains 18 residues. Germline-derived CDR1 and CDR2 are SGHRS and YFSETQ. V dropped 0 bases and J dropped 4 bases, with 20 bases sitting between them.